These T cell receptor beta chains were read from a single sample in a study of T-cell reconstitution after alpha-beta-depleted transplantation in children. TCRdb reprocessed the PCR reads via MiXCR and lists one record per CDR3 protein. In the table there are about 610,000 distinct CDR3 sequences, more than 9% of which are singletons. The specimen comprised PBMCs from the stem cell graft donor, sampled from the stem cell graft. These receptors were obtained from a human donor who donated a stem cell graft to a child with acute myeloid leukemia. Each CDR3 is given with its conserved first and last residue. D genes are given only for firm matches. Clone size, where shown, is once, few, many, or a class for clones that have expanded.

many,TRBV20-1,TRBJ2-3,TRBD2,CSTDGGATDTQYF,TGCAGCACGGACGGGGGGGCCACAGATACGCAGTATTTT
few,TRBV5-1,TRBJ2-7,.,CASSRSGTTSYEQYF,TGCGCCAGCAGTAGGTCCGGGACAACGTCCTACGAGCAGTACTTC
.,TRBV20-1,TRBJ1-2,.,CSARVPGNYGYTF,TGCAGTGCTAGGGTCCCCGGGAACTATGGCTACACCTTC
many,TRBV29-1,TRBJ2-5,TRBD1,CSVGRPDREETQYF,TGCAGCGTTGGGCGTCCTGACAGGGAAGAGACCCAGTACTTC
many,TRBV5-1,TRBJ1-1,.,CASSLLLINTEAFF,TGCGCCAGCAGCTTGCTCCTCATAAACACTGAAGCTTTCTTT
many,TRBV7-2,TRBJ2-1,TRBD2,CASSPGVGRVYNEQFF,TGTGCCAGCAGCCCGGGGGTCGGGAGGGTTTACAATGAGCAGTTCTTC
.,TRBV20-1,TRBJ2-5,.,CSARTGGRGGQETQYF,TGCAGTGCTAGAACAGGCGGTCGAGGCGGCCAAGAGACCCAGTACTTC
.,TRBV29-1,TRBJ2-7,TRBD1,CSAKEGTGRLEQYF,TGCAGCGCCAAGGAGGGGACAGGGCGTCTCGAGCAGTACTTC
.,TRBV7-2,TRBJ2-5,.,CASSLGRLDQETQYF,TGTGCCAGCAGCTTAGGGAGACTAGACCAAGAGACCCAGTACTTC
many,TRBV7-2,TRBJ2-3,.,CASSFGLAPDTQYF,TGTGCCAGCAGCTTTGGGCTAGCCCCAGATACGCAGTATTTT
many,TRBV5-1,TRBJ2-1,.,CASRNPQPVDEQFF,TGCGCCAGCAGAAACCCCCAGCCAGTGGATGAGCAGTTCTTC
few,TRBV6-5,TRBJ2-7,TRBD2,CASSYSSSGPYEQYF,TGTGCCAGCAGTTACTCCTCTAGCGGCCCCTACGAGCAGTACTTC
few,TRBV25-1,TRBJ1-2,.,CASSGSGVYGYTF,TGTGCCAGCAGTGGATCAGGGGTGTATGGCTACACCTTC
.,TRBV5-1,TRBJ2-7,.,CASSASTYEQYF,TGCGCCAGCAGCGCAAGCACCTACGAGCAGTACTTC
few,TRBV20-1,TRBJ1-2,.,CSARDVGNYGYTF,TGCAGTGCTAGAGATGTGGGAAACTATGGCTACACCTTC
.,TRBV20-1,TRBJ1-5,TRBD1,CSARAEPGQGGSNQPQHF,TGCAGTGCTAGAGCCGAACCGGGACAGGGCGGGAGCAATCAGCCCCAGCATTTT
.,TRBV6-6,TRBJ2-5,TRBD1,CATTGAETQYF,TGTGCCACAACAGGGGCAGAGACCCAGTACTTC
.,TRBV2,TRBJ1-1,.,CASSEGAGWTEAFF,TGTGCCAGCAGTGAGGGGGCGGGGTGGACTGAAGCTTTCTTT
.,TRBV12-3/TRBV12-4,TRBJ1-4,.,CASSLTGSTNEKLFF,TGTGCCAGCAGTCTTACAGGATCAACTAATGAAAAACTGTTTTTT
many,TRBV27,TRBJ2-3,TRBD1,CASRMDRASDTQYF,TGTGCCAGCAGGATGGACAGGGCGTCGGATACGCAGTATTTT
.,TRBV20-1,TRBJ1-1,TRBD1,CSARASRGHGVAFF,TGCAGTGCTAGAGCCTCCAGGGGGCATGGGGTAGCTTTCTTT
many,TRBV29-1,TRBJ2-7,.,CSVEAERLDEQYF,TGCAGCGTTGAAGCGGAGAGGCTGGACGAGCAGTACTTC
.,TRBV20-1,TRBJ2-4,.,CSARRGQRLDQAKNIQYF,TGCAGTGCTAGAAGGGGCCAGAGGCTCGACCAGGCCAAAAACATTCAGTACTTC
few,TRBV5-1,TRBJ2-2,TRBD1,CASSSSETGGANTGELFF,TGCGCCAGCAGCTCGTCAGAGACAGGGGGAGCGAACACCGGGGAGCTGTTTTTT
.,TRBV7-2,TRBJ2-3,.,CASSSQVRHTDTQYF,TGTGCCAGCAGCTCCCAGGTGCGACACACAGATACGCAGTATTTT
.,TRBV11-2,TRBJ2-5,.,CASSQGTRAQETRYF,TGTGCCAGCTCACAGGGCACTCGCGCCCAAGAGACCCGGTACTTC
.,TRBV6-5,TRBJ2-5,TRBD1,CASSYSSSTGMETQYF,TGTGCCAGCAGTTACTCCTCCTCGACAGGGATGGAGACCCAGTACTTC
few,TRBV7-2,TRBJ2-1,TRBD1,CASSLMRQGTHEQFF,TGTGCCAGCAGCTTAATGAGACAGGGTACCCATGAGCAGTTCTTC
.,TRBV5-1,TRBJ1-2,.,CASSHETGRSNYGYTF,TGCGCCAGCAGTCACGAAACGGGACGGTCTAACTATGGCTACACCTTC
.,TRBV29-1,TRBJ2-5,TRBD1,CSVEGTGTETQYF,TGCAGCGTTGAAGGGACAGGGACAGAGACCCAGTACTTC
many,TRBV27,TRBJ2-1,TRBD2,CASSTPLAGGFWDHNEQFF,TGTGCCAGCAGTACCCCTCTAGCGGGGGGTTTTTGGGATCACAATGAGCAGTTCTTC
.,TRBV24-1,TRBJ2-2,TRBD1,CATSDRSPGTGTYTGELFF,TGTGCCACCAGTGACCGAAGTCCCGGGACAGGGACTTACACCGGGGAGCTGTTTTTT
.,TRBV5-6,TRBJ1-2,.,CASTLEGDRYGYTF,TGTGCCAGCACTCTCGAGGGGGATCGCTATGGCTACACCTTC
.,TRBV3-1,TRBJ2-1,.,CASSQGSLQFF,TGTGCCAGCAGCCAAGGGAGCTTACAGTTCTTC
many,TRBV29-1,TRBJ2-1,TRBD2,CSVEGNLKLAGGRLGYNEQFF,TGCAGCGTTGAAGGGAATCTGAAGCTAGCGGGAGGGCGGTTGGGATACAATGAGCAGTTCTTC
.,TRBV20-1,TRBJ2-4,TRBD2,CSAPGPAGALNIQYF,TGCAGTGCTCCGGGGCCAGCGGGAGCTCTCAACATTCAGTACTTC
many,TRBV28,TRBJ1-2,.,CASSEGLTGQLSGYTF,TGTGCCAGCAGTGAAGGGCTTACGGGCCAATTATCTGGCTACACCTTC
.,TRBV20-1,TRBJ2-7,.,CSASVAGGDEQYF,TGCAGTGCCTCTGTCGCGGGTGGGGACGAGCAGTACTTC
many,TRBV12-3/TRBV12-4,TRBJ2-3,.,CASSLESTDTQYF,TGTGCCAGCAGTTTGGAAAGCACAGATACGCAGTATTTT
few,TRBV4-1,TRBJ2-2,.,CASSRLGSTTGELFF,TGCGCCAGCAGCCGGTTGGGGTCGACCACCGGGGAGCTGTTTTTT
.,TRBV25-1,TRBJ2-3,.,CASSDTRTVPDTQYF,TGTGCCAGCAGTGATACTAGGACCGTGCCAGATACGCAGTATTTT
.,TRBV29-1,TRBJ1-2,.,CSVEPQIRHGYTF,TGCAGCGTTGAGCCCCAGATCCGACATGGCTACACCTTC
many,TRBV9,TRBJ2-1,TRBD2,CASSTGVAGIYNEQFF,TGTGCCAGCAGCACCGGGGTAGCGGGAATCTACAATGAGCAGTTCTTC
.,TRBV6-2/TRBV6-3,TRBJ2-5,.,CASSWGLGQVQETQYF,TGTGCCAGCAGCTGGGGTTTAGGACAAGTTCAAGAGACCCAGTACTTC
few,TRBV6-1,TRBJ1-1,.,CASSRTGTKTKNTEAFF,TGTGCCAGCAGTCGAACCGGGACGAAGACGAAAAACACTGAAGCTTTCTTT
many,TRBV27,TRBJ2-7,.,CASTPTGYSYEQYF,TGTGCCAGCACCCCGACAGGATATTCCTACGAGCAGTACTTC
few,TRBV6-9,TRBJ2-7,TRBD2,CASSYNKTGTTYEQYF,TGTGCCAGCAGTTATAACAAAACCGGGACTACCTACGAGCAGTACTTC
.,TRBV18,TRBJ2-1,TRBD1,CASSAQGQKYNEQFF,TGTGCCAGCTCAGCGCAGGGACAGAAATACAATGAGCAGTTCTTC
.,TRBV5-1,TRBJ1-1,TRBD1,CASSLGDRGRVGTEAFF,TGCGCCAGCAGCTTGGGGGACAGGGGAAGAGTGGGCACTGAAGCTTTCTTT
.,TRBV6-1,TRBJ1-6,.,CASSPGPSSPLHF,TGTGCCAGCAGCCCGGGTCCTTCTTCACCCCTCCACTTT
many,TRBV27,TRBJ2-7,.,CASSGGPVYEQYF,TGTGCCAGCAGTGGAGGTCCAGTCTACGAGCAGTACTTC
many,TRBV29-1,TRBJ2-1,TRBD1,CSVEARQGPYNEQFF,TGCAGCGTTGAAGCCCGACAGGGGCCCTACAATGAGCAGTTCTTC
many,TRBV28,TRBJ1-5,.,CASREGSNQPQHF,TGTGCCAGCAGGGAGGGTTCCAATCAGCCCCAGCATTTT
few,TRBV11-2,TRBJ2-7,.,CASSLIVLAEPYEQYF,TGTGCCAGCAGCTTAATTGTATTAGCGGAGCCCTACGAGCAGTACTTC
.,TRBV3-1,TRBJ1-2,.,CASSQFLTGLAGGYTF,TGTGCCAGCAGCCAATTTTTAACGGGGTTAGCAGGTGGCTACACCTTC
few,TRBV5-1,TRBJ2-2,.,CASSEGHPGKLFF,TGCGCCAGCAGCGAGGGACACCCTGGGAAGCTGTTTTTT
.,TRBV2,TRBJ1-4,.,CASSEAGGQTNEKLFF,TGTGCCAGCAGCGAGGCCGGGGGGCAGACTAATGAAAAACTGTTTTTT
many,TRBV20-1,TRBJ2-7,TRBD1,CSARGITGASTGYEQYF,TGCAGTGCTAGAGGAATTACAGGGGCATCCACGGGCTACGAGCAGTACTTC
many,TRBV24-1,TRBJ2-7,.,CATSDRTTSNEQYF,TGTGCCACCAGTGACCGGACCACTTCGAACGAGCAGTACTTC